This T cell receptor (beta chain) derives from a study of blood T cell repertoires in COVID-19. The CDR3 extends over 16 amino acids. Germline-derived CDR1 and CDR2 are SGHVS and FNYEAQ. After removal of 0 bases from V and 3 bases from J, the junction contained 5 bases not matched to a gene. Only in-frame clones appear in the TCRdb table, and some are missing; sequencing was by immunoSEQ multiplex PCR. The repertoire holds about 180,000 clones, with around 85% as singletons. This rearrangement joins TRBV7-6 to TRBJ1-5, with 7 bases matching TRBD1. The sequencing sample was made of peripheral blood. The clonotype originates from a man aged 50 or older with active or convalescent COVID-19. The chain's CDR3 is CASSLAAGTDNQPQHF. The CDR3 DNA is TGTGCCAGCAGCTTAGCGGCCGGGACAGACAATCAGCCCCAGCATTTT.